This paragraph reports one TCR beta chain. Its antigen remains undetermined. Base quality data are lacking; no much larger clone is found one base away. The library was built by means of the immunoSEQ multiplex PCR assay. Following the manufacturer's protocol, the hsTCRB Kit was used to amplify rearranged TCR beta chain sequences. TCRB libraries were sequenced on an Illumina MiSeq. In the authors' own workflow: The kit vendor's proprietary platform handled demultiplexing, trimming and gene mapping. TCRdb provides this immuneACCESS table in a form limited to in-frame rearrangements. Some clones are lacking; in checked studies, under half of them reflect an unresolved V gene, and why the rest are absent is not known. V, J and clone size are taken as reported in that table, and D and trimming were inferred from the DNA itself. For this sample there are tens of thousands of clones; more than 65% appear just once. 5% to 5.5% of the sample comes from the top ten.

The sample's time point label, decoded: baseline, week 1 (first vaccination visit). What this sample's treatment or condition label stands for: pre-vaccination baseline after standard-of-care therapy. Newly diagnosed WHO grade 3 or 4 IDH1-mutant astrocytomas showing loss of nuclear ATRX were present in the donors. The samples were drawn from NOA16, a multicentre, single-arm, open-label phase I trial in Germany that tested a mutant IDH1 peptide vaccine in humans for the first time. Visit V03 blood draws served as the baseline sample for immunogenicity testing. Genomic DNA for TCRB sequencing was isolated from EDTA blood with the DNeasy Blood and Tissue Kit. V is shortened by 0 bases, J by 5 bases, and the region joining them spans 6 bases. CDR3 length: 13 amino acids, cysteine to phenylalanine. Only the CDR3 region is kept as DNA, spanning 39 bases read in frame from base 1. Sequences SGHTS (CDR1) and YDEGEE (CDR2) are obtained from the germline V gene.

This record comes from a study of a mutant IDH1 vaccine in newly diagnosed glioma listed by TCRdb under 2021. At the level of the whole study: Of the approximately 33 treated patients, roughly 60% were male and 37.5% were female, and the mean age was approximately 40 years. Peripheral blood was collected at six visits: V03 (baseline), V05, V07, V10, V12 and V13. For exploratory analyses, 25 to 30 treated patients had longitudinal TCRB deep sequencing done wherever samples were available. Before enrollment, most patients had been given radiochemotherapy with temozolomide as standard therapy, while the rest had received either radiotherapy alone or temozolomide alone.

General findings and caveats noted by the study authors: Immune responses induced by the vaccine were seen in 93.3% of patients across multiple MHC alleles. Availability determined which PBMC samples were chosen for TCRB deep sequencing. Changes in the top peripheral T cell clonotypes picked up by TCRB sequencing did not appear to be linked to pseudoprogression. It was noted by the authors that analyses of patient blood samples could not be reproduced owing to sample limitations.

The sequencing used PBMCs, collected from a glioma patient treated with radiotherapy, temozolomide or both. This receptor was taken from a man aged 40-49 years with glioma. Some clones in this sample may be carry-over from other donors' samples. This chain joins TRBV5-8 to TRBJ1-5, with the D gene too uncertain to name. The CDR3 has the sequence CASSLGGYQPQHF. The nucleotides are TGTGCCAGCAGCTTGGGGGGATATCAGCCCCAGCATTTT.